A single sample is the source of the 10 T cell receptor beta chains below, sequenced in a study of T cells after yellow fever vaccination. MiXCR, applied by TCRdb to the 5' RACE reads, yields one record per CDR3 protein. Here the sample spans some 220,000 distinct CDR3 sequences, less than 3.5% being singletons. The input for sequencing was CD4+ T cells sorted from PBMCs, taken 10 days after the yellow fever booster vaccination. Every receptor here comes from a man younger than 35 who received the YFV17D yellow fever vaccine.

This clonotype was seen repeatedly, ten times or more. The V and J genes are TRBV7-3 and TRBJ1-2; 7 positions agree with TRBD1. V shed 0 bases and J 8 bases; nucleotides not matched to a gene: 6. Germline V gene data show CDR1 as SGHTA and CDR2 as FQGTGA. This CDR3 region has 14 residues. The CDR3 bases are TGTGCCAGCAGCTTAACGTGGCAGGGGGACGGCTACACCTTC. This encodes CASSLTWQGDGYTF.

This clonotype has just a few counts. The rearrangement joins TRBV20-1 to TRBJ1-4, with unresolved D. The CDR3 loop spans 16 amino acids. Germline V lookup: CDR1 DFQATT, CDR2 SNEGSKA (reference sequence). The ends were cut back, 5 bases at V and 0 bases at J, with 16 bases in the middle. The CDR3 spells CSAPGRVMATNEKLFF. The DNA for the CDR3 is TGCAGTGCTCCGGGGAGGGTGATGGCAACTAATGAAAAACTGTTTTTT.

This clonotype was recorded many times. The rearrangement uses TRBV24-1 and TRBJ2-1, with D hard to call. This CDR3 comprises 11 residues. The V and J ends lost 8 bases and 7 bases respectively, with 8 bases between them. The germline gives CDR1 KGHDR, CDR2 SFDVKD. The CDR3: CATTDKNEQFF. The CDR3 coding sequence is TGTGCCACCACCGATAAAAATGAGCAGTTCTTC.

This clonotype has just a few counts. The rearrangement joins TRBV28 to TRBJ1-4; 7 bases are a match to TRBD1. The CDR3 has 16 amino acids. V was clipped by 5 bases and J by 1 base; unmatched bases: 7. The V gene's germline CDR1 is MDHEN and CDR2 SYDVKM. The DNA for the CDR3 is TGTGCCAGCAGTCCTCCCCGACAGGGAACTAATGAAAAACTGTTTTTT. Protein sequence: CASSPPRQGTNEKLFF.

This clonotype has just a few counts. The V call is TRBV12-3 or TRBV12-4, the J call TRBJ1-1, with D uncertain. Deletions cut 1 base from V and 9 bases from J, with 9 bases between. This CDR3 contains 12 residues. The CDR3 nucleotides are TGTGCCAGCAGTTTAGAGAGCTCACAAGCTTTCTTT. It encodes CASSLESSQAFF.

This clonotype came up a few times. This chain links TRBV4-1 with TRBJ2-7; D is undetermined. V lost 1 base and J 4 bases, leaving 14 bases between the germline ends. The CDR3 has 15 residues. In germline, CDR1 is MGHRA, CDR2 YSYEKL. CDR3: CASSQGARTLYEQYF. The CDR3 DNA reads TGCGCCAGCAGCCAAGGGGCCAGGACCCTTTACGAGCAGTACTTC.

Here the CDR3 reads CASSLPRGGGYTF. In DNA form, the CDR3 reads TGTGCCAGCAGTCTTCCCAGGGGAGGGGGCTACACCTTC. The J gene is TRBJ1-2, the V gene TRBV6-2 or TRBV6-3; TRBD1 might be the D (6 bases). The CDR3 is made up of 13 amino acids. Trimming shortened V by 5 bases and J by 8 bases, and 15 bases separated the two germline ends. CDR1 and CDR2 (germline): MNHEY, SVGEGT.

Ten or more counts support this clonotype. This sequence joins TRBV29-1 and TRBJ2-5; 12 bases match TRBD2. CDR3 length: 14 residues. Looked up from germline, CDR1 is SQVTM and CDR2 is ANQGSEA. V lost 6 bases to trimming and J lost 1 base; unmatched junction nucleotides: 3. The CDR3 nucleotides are TGCAGCGTACCGGGACTAGCGGGCCAAGAGACCCAGTACTTC. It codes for CSVPGLAGQETQYF.

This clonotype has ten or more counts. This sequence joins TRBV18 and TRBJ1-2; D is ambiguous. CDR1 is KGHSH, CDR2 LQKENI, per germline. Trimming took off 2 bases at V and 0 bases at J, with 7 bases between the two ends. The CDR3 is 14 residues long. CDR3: CASSPNSANYGYTF. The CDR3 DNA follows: TGTGCCAGCTCACCAAACAGTGCTAACTATGGCTACACCTTC.

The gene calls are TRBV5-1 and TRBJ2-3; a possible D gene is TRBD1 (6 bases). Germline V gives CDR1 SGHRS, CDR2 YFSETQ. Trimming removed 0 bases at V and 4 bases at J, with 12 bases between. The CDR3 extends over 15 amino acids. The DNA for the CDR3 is TGCGCCAGCAGCTTGGGGGCAGGGGCCCCAGATACGCAGTATTTT. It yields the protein CASSLGAGAPDTQYF.